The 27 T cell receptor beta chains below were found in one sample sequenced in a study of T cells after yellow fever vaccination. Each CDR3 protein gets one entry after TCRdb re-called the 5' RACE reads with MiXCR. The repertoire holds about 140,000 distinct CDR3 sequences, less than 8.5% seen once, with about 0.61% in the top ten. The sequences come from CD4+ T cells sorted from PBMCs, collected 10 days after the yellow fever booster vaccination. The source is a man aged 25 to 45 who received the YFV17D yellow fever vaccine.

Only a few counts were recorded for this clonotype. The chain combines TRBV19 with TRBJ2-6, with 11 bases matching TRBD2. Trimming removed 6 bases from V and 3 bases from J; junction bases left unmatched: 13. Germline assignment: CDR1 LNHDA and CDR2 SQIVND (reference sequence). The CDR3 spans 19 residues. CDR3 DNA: TGTGCCAGTAGCGCGCTAGCGGGAGGCCGATCTTTTGGGGCCAACGTCCTGACTTTC. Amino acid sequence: CASSALAGGRSFGANVLTF. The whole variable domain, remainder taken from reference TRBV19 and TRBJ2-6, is DGGITQSPKYLFRKEGQNVTLSCEQNLNHDAMYWYRQDPGQGLRLIYYSQIVNDFQKGDIAEGYSVSREKKESFPLTVTSAQKNPTAFYLCASSALAGGRSFGANVLTFGAGSRLTVL.

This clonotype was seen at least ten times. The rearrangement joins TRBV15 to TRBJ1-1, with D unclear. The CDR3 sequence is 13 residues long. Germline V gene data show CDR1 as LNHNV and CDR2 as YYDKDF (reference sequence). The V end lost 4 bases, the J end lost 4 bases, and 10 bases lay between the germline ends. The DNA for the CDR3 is TGTGCCACCAGCACTACTGCGAGCACTGAAGCTTTCTTT. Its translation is CATSTTASTEAFF.

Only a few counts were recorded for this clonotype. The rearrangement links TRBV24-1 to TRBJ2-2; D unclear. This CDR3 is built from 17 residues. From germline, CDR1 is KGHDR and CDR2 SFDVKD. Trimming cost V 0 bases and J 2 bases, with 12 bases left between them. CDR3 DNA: TGTGCCACCAGTGATTTGGGTCGCCAGACCAACACCGGGGAGCTGTTTTTT. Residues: CATSDLGRQTNTGELFF.

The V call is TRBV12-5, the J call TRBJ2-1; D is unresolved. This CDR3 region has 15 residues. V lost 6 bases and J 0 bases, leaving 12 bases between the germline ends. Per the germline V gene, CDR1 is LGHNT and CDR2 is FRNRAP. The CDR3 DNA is TGTGCTAGTGGACCGAGCGCGAGCTCCTACAATGAGCAGTTCTTC. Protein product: CASGPSASSYNEQFF.

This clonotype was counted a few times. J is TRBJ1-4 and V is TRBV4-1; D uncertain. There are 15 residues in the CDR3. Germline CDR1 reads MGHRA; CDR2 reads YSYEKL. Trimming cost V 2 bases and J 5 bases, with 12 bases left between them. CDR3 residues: CASSQWGSFNEKLFF. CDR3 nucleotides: TGCGCCAGCAGCCAATGGGGAAGTTTCAATGAAAAACTGTTTTTT.

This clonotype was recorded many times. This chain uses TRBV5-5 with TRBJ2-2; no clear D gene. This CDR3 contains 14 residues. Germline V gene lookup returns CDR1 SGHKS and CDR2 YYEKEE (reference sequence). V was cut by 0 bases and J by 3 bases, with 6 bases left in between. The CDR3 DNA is TGTGCCAGCAGCTTGGGGTCGTACACCGGGGAGCTGTTTTTT. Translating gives CASSLGSYTGELFF.

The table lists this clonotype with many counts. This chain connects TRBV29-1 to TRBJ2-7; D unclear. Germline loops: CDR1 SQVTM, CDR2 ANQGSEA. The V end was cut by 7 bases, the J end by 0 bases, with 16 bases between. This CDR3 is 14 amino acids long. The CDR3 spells CSARSTRSSYEQYF. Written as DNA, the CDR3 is TGCAGCGCCCGGAGCACGAGATCCTCCTACGAGCAGTACTTC.

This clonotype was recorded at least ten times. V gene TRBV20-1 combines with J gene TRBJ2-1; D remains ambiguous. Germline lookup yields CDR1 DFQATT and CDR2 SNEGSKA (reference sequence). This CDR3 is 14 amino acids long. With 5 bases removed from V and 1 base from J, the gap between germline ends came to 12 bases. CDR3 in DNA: TGCAGTGCTTATAGTCTGACTTCCTACAATGAGCAGTTCTTC. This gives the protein CSAYSLTSYNEQFF.

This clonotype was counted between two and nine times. The DNA for the CDR3 is TGCGCCAGCAGCTTTTATACCGACTCCGGGGAGCTGTTTTTT. Protein: CASSFYTDSGELFF. The chain links TRBV5-1 to TRBJ2-2; D remains unclear. CDR3 length: 14 amino acids. Trimming took 2 bases from V and 6 from J, leaving 11 bases between them. Looked up from germline, CDR1 is SGHRS and CDR2 is YFSETQ.

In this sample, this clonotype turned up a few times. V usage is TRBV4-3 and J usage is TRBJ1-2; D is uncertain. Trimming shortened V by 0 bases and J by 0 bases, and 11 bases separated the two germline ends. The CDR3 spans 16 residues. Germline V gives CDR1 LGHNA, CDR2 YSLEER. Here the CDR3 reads CASSQDSLPANYGYTF. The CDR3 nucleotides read TGCGCCAGCAGCCAAGATTCTCTGCCAGCTAACTATGGCTACACCTTC.

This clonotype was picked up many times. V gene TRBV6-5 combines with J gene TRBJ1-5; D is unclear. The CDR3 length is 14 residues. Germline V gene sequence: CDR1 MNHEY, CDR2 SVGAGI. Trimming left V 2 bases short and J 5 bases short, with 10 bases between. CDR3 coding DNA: TGTGCCAGCAGTTACGGGAGACAAGATCAGCCCCAGCATTTT. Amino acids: CASSYGRQDQPQHF.

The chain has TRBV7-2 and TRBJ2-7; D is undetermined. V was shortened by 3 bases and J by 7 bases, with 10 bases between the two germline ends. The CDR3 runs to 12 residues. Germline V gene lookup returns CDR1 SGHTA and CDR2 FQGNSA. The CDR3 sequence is CASSFLVGEQYF. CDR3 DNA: TGTGCCAGCAGCTTCCTGGTGGGTGAGCAGTACTTC.

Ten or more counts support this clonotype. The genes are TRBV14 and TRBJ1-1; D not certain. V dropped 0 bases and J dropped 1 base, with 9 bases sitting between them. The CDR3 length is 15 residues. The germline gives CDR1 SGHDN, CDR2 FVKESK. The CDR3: CASSQDGTANTEAFF. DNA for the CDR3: TGTGCCAGCAGCCAAGATGGTACAGCGAACACTGAAGCTTTCTTT. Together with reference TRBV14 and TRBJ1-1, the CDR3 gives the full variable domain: EAGVTQFPSHSVIEKGQTVTLRCDPISGHDNLYWYRRVMGKEIKFLLHFVKESKQDESGMPNNRFLAERTGGTYSTLKVQPAELEDSGVYFCASSQDGTANTEAFFGQGTRLTVV.

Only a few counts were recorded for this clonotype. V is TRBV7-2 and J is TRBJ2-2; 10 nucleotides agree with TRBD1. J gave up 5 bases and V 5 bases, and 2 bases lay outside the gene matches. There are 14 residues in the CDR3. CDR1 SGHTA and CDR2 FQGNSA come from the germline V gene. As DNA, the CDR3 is TGTGCCAGCAGCAGGGACAGGGGAACCGGGGAGCTGTTTTTT. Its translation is CASSRDRGTGELFF.

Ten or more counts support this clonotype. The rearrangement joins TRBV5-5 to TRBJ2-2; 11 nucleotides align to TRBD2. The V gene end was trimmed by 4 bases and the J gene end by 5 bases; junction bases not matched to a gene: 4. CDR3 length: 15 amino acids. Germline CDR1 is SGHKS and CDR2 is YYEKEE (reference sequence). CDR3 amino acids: CASSVAGGRTGELFF. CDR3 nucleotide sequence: TGTGCCAGCAGCGTAGCGGGAGGGAGAACCGGGGAGCTGTTTTTT.

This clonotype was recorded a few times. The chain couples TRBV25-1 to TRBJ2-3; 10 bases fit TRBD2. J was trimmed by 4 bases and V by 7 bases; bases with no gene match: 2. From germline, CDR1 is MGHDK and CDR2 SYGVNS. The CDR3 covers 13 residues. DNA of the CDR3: TGTGCCAGCACTCTAGCGGGAGCAGATACGCAGTATTTT. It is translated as CASTLAGADTQYF.

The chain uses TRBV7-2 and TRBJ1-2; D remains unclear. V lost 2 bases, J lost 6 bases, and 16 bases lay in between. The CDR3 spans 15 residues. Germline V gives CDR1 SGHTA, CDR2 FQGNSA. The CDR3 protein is CASSLQFRTADGYTF. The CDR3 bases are TGTGCCAGCAGCTTACAGTTCCGGACCGCCGATGGCTACACCTTC.

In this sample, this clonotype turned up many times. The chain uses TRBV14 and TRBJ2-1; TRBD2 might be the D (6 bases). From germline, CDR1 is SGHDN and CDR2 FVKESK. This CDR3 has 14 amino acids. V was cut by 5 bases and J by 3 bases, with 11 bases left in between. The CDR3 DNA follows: TGTGCCAGCAGCTTCGGAGGGAACTACAATGAGCAGTTCTTC. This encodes CASSFGGNYNEQFF.

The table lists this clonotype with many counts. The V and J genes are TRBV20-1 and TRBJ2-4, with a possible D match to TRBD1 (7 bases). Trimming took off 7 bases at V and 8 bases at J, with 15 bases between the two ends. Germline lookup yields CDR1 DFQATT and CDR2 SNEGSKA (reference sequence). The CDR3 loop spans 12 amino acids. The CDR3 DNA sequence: TGCAGTGTCACCCAGGGGGGAGACATTCAGTACTTC. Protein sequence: CSVTQGGDIQYF.

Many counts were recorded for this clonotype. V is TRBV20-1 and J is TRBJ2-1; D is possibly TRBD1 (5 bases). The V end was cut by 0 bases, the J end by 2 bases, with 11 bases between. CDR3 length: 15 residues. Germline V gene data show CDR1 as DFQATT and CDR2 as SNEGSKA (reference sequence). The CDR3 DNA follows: TGCAGTGCTAGAGATGGAAGGGGTACCTACAATGAGCAGTTCTTC. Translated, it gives CSARDGRGTYNEQFF.

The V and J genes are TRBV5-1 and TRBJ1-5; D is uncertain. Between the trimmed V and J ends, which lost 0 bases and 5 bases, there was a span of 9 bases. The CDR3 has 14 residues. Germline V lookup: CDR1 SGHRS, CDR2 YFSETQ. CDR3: CASSLDGEYQPQHF. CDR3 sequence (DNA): TGCGCCAGCAGCTTGGATGGGGAATATCAGCCCCAGCATTTT.

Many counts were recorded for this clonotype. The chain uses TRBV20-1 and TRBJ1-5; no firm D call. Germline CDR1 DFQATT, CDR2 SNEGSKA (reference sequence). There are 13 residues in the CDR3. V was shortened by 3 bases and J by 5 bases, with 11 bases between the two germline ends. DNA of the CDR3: TGCAGTGCTAGGGGTCCCGGTCATCAGCCCCAGCATTTT. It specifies CSARGPGHQPQHF.

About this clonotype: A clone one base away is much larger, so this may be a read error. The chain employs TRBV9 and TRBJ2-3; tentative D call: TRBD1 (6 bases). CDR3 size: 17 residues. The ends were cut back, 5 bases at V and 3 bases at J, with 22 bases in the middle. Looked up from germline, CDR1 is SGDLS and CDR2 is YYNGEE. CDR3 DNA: TGTGCCAGCAGTCGCAGGGGTAAGAGCGAGGGAACAGATACGCAGTATTTT. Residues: CASSRRGKSEGTDTQYF.

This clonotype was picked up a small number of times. As DNA, the CDR3 is TGTGCCAGTAGCGTGACAGGGGCTAACTATGGCTACACCTTC. Its protein is CASSVTGANYGYTF. The chain carries TRBV19 and TRBJ1-2; TRBD1 matches at 8 bases. In germline, CDR1 is LNHDA, CDR2 SQIVND (reference sequence). The V segment lost 6 bases and the J segment 0 bases; nucleotides outside the gene matches: 3. The CDR3 contains 14 residues.

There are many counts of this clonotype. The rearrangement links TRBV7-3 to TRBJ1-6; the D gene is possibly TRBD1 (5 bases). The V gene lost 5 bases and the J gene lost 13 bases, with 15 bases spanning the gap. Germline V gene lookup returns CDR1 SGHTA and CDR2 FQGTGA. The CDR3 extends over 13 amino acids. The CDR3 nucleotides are TGTGCCAGCAGCCAAAACCACGGGACCCCCCTCCACTTT. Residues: CASSQNHGTPLHF.

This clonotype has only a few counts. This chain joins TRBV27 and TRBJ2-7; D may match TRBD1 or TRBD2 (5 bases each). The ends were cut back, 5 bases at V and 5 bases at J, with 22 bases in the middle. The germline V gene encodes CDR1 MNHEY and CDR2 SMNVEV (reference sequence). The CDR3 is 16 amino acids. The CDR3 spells CASSRDQRGFPHEQYF. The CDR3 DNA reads TGTGCCAGCAGTCGGGACCAGCGAGGTTTCCCCCACGAGCAGTACTTC.

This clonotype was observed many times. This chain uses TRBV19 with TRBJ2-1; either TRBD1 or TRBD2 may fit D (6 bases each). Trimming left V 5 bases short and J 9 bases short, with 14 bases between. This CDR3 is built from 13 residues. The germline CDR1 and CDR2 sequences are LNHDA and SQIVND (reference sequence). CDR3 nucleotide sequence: TGTGCCAGTAGTTCCCGGGGGCTTGGTGAGCAGTTCTTC. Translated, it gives CASSSRGLGEQFF. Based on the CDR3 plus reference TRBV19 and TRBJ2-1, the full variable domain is DGGITQSPKYLFRKEGQNVTLSCEQNLNHDAMYWYRQDPGQGLRLIYYSQIVNDFQKGDIAEGYSVSREKKESFPLTVTSAQKNPTAFYLCASSSRGLGEQFFGPGTRLTVL.